Listed below are T cell receptor beta chains from one sample, sequenced in a study of T cell responses to AZD1222 COVID-19 vaccine. Libraries were prepared by immunoSEQ multiplex PCR; TCRdb keeps only in-frame clonotypes and omits some of them. The table records 120,000 to 150,000 clones, 92% of them present only once. The specimen was peripheral blood, collected 28 days after the second AZD1222 dose. Every receptor here comes from an adult who received the AZD1222 COVID-19 vaccine. Each CDR3 is given with its conserved first and last residue. Fields, in order: V gene, J gene, clone size, CDR3 protein. Only part of the rows carry a size: once, few, many, or a class if the clone is expanded.

TRBV6-2/TRBV6-3	TRBJ2-2	NA	CASSYRDTGELFF
TRBV7-2	TRBJ1-5	NA	CASSLDRNQPQHF
TRBV4-2	TRBJ2-7	NA	CASSQVGGDRFSIYEQYF
TRBV3-1/TRBV3-2	TRBJ1-1	once	CASSPGNLPGPRMNTEAFF
TRBV7-2	TRBJ1-1	few	CASSSENRGTEAFF
TRBV6-5	TRBJ1-3	NA	CASSYEFRPSGTIYF
TRBV29-1	TRBJ1-2	NA	CSVEQGRGYTF
TRBV14	TRBJ2-5	NA	CASSQDVSGGEKETQYF
TRBV11-2	TRBJ1-1	NA	CASSLGRNTEAFF
TRBV7-2	TRBJ1-2	NA	CASSVLPGRETGYTF
TRBV29-1	TRBJ2-5	NA	CSVDVGGQETQYF
TRBV10-2	TRBJ2-1	NA	CASSESPDQINNEQFF
TRBV27	TRBJ2-5	NA	CASSLSRAGMRETQYF
TRBV28	TRBJ1-3	once	CASSTLGGSGNTIYF
TRBV27	TRBJ1-5	NA	CASSLSKGQPQHF
TRBV29-1	TRBJ1-5	NA	CSVNGTGRNIQPQHF
TRBV5-6	TRBJ1-2	NA	CASSSGTGGRQGYTF
TRBV7-9	TRBJ1-3	NA	CASTPLSGNTIYF
TRBV28	TRBJ2-1	NA	CASETTPGWQFF
TRBV27	TRBJ1-1	NA	CASRGQGGGEAFF
TRBV4-3	TRBJ2-7	NA	CASSQAVQEGYEQYF
TRBV9	TRBJ2-3	NA	CASSTRTSGTDTQYF
TRBV4-1	TRBJ1-2	NA	CASTPGLGDYGYTF
TRBV6-5	TRBJ2-7	NA	CASRRRTQTPYEQYF
TRBV18	TRBJ2-4	NA	CASSPRSGGKNIQYF
TRBV9	TRBJ1-5	NA	CASSARPGGPQHF
TRBV24-1	TRBJ2-2	NA	CATSEGRGPGELFF
TRBV24-1	TRBJ1-2	NA	CATSGDKNYGYTF
TRBV18	TRBJ1-2	NA	CASSPPGSAADGYTF
TRBV6-6	TRBJ2-7	NA	CASSRAGGTLFDEQYF
TRBV6-5	TRBJ1-5	NA	CASSPRVSNQPQHF
TRBV2	TRBJ1-5	once	CASATDSNQPQHF
TRBV18	TRBJ1-2	NA	CASSPSGPSGYTF
TRBV13	TRBJ1-1	NA	CASSPRRGLNTEAFF
TRBV19	TRBJ1-4	once	CASSTTVTNEKLFF
TRBV12-3/TRBV12-4	TRBJ2-7	NA	CASSLIVYEQYF
TRBV19	TRBJ1-1	NA	CASSIEGNTEAFF